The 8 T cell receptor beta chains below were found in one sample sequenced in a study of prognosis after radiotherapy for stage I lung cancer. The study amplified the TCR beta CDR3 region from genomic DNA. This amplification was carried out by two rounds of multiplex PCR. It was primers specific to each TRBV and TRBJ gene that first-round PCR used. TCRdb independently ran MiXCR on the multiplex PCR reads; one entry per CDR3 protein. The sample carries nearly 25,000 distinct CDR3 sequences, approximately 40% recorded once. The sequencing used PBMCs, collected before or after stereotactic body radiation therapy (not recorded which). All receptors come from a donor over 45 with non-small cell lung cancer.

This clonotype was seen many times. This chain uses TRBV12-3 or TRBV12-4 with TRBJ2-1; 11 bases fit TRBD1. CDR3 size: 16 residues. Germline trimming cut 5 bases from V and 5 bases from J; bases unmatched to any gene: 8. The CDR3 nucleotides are TGTGCCAGCAGTAGTTACGGACAGGGGGCCAACAATGAGCAGTTCTTC. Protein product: CASSSYGQGANNEQFF.

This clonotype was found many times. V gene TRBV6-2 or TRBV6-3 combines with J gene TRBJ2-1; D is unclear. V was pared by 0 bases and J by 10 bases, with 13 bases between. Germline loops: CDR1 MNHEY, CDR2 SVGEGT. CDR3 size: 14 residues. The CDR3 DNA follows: TGTGCCAGCAGTTACTCGATTTTGAGGCGGGAGCAGTTCTTC. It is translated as CASSYSILRREQFF.

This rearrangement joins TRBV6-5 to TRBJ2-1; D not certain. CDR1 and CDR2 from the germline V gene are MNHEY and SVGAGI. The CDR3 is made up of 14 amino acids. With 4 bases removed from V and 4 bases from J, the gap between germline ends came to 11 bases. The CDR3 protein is CASSSVTGYNEQFF. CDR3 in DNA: TGTGCCAGCAGTTCCGTTACGGGTTACAATGAGCAGTTCTTC.

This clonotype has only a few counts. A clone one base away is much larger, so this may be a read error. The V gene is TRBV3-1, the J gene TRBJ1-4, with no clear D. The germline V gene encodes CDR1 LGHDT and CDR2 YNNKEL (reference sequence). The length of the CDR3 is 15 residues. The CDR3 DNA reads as TGTGCCAGCGGCCAAGGGCTAACAACTAATGAAAAACTGTTTTTT. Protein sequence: CASGQGLTTNEKLFF. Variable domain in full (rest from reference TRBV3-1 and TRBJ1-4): DTAVSQTPKYLVTQMGNDKSIKCEQNLGHDTMYWYKQDSKKFLKIMFSYNNKELIINETVPNRFSPKSPDKAHLNLHINSLELGDSAVYFCASGQGLTTNEKLFFGSGTQLSVL.

CDR3 sequence: CSTYHWVLAGGLTDTQYF. Written as DNA, the CDR3 is TGCAGTACCTACCACTGGGTACTAGCGGGAGGTCTCACAGATACGCAGTATTTT. The chain has TRBV20-1 and TRBJ2-3; 12 bases line up with TRBD2. Germline CDR1 is DFQATT and CDR2 is SNEGSKA (reference sequence). The CDR3 length is 18 residues. With V trimmed by 8 bases and J by 2 bases, 17 bases remained unmatched.

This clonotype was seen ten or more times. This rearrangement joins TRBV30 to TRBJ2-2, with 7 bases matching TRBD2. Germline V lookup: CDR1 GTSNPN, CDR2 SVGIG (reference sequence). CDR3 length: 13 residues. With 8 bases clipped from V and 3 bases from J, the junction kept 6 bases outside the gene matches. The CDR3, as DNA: TGTGCCGGGGGAGGGGTGGACACCGGGGAGCTGTTTTTT. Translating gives CAGGGVDTGELFF.

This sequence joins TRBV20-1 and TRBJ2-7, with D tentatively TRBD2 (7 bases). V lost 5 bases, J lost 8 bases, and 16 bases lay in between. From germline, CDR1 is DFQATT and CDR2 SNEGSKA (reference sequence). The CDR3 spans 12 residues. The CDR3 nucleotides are TGCAGTGCTGCAAAAGGGGGGGCCCAGCAGTACGTC. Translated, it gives CSAAKGGAQQYV.

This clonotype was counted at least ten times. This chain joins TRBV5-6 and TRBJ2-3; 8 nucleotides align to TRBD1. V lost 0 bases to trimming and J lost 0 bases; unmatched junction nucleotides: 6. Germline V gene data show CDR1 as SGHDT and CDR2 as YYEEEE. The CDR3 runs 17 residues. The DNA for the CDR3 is TGTGCCAGCAGCTTGGGGCCAGGGGGCGTGAGCACAGATACGCAGTATTTT. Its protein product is CASSLGPGGVSTDTQYF.